One and the same sample provided the 11 T cell receptor beta chains below, sequenced in a study of CD8 T cells in Susac syndrome. An amount of RNA that ranged from roughly 0.5 to 1 ug was reverse transcribed with random hexamers. Each CDR3 protein gets one entry after TCRdb re-called the immunoSEQ multiplex PCR reads with MiXCR. The repertoire holds about 200,000 distinct CDR3 sequences, over 90% seen once, with 0.07% to 0.095% in the top ten. The sequencing sample was made of CD4+ T cells from PBMCs. The origin of the receptors is a human donor with multiple sclerosis.

The chain is built from TRBV3-1 and TRBJ1-2; no firm D call. Germline CDR1 LGHDT, CDR2 YNNKEL (reference sequence). The CDR3 covers 13 residues. V lost 1 base, J lost 4 bases, and 7 bases lay in between. CDR3 DNA sequence: TGTGCCAGCAGCCAAGGTCAGCTCTATGGCTACACCTTC. Translated: CASSQGQLYGYTF.

The rearrangement joins TRBV5-1 to TRBJ2-1; tentatively, D is TRBD2 (6 bases). The CDR3 is made up of 16 amino acids. In germline, CDR1 is SGHRS, CDR2 YFSETQ. V lost 0 bases and J 14 bases, leaving 24 bases between the germline ends. The CDR3, as DNA: TGCGCCAGCAGCTTGGGAGCTAGCGCGGATACAATGAGCAAGTTCTTC. Protein sequence: CASSLGASADTMSKFF.

The CDR3 region has the DNA TGTGCCAGCGCCGGGGGACAGGGTCTGACTGAAGCTTTCTTT. Its translation is CASAGGQGLTEAFF. The rearrangement uses TRBV2 and TRBJ1-1; 9 bases line up with TRBD1. Germline values: CDR1 SNHLY, CDR2 FYNNEI. The trim removed 8 bases at V and 5 bases at J, leaving 9 bases unmatched. The length of the CDR3 is 14 residues.

The rearrangement links TRBV29-1 to TRBJ2-3, with D possibly called TRBD1 or TRBD2 (5 bases each). V lost 1 base, J lost 13 bases, and 12 bases lay in between. CDR1 is SQVTM, CDR2 ANQGSEA, per germline. The CDR3 length is 11 residues. The CDR3 loop reads CSVEGSGTEYF. CDR3 DNA: TGCAGCGTTGAAGGTTCAGGGACGGAGTATTTT.

V usage is TRBV7-9 and J usage is TRBJ1-2; a weak D match, TRBD1 (5 bases). The CDR3 consists of 14 residues. Trimming cost V 6 bases and J 2 bases, with 13 bases left between them. Germline V gives CDR1 SEHNR, CDR2 FQNEAQ (reference sequence). Written as DNA, the CDR3 is TGTGCCAGCAGTTGGGACCTGGTCAACTATGGCTACACCTTC. This translates into CASSWDLVNYGYTF.

The chain is built from TRBV7-9 and TRBJ2-5; 10 bases align to TRBD2. Unmatched junction bases numbered 7, after V lost 5 bases and J lost 1 base. The germline V gene encodes CDR1 SEHNR and CDR2 FQNEAQ (reference sequence). There are 16 residues in the CDR3. DNA of the CDR3: TGTGCCAGCAGCATTAGCGGGGGGTACCCCCAAGAGACCCAGTACTTC. Protein: CASSISGGYPQETQYF.

The chain is built from TRBV5-4 and TRBJ2-3; unclear D gene. CDR1 and CDR2 from the germline V gene are SGHNT and YYREEE (reference sequence). Trimming took off 4 bases at V and 6 bases at J, with 9 bases between the two ends. The CDR3 extends over 12 amino acids. This CDR3 is CASSRPADTQYF. CDR3 DNA sequence: TGTGCCAGCAGCCGTCCCGCGGATACGCAGTATTTT.

The chain combines TRBV12-3 or TRBV12-4 with TRBJ1-6; TRBD1 is a possible D gene (6 bases). The CDR3 is 14 residues long. Trimming removed 6 bases at V and 9 bases at J, with 15 bases between. CDR3 coding DNA: TGTGCCAGCAGCCCACAGGGTCGTAGTTCACCCCTCCACTTT. Translating it yields CASSPQGRSSPLHF.

This chain connects TRBV10-3 to TRBJ2-7; TRBD2 aligns across 12 bases. Germline V gene lookup returns CDR1 ENHRY and CDR2 SYGVKD. The ends lost 3 bases at V and 2 bases at J; junction bases unmatched: 5. The CDR3 has 16 amino acids. The CDR3 bases are TGTGCCATCAGTGACGGGACTAGCGGGTCAACCTACGAGCAGTACTTC. Translating it yields CAISDGTSGSTYEQYF.

V usage is TRBV3-1 and J usage is TRBJ2-7, with TRBD2 matching 15 bases. This CDR3 contains 13 residues. Germline V CDR1 and CDR2: LGHDT, YNNKEL (reference sequence). V shed 8 bases, J shed 4 bases, and the junction held 0 bases outside the gene matches. The CDR3 protein is CASGLAGGYEQYF. The CDR3, as DNA: TGTGCCAGCGGACTAGCGGGGGGGTACGAGCAGTACTTC.

The chain carries TRBV5-1 and TRBJ1-5, with a possible D match to TRBD1 (6 bases). In germline, CDR1 is SGHRS, CDR2 YFSETQ. V was shortened by 0 bases and J by 4 bases, with 11 bases between the two germline ends. CDR3 length: 15 residues. CDR3 sequence: CASSLGLDSNQPQHF. CDR3 coding DNA: TGCGCCAGCAGCTTGGGATTGGACAGTAATCAGCCCCAGCATTTT.